Listed here is a single TCR beta chain. Its antigen is undetermined. These data belong to a study of CXCR3-negative and CXCR3-positive naive CD8 T cells. Study outcomes and limitations: Comparably high diversity was seen in both naive subsets, and much lower diversity in memory CD8+ cells. TRBV-TRBJ usage was similar across naive CXCR3 subsets but distinct in memory cells.

The libraries of TRB cDNA were constructed through 5' RACE using UMI labels. TCRdb reanalyzed the 5' RACE reads, giving one entry per CDR3 protein sequence and no DNA. The listing contains 100,000 to 150,000 distinct CDR3 sequences. The germline gives CDR1 SEHNR, CDR2 FQNEAQ (reference sequence). The CDR3 length is 14 residues. The chain combines TRBV7-9 with TRBJ2-7; TCRdb gives TRBD1 as the D gene, but with no DNA this cannot be confirmed. The sequenced sample was naive CXCR3- CD8+ T cells from blood. The subset denotes: CD45RO-CCR7+CD27+CD95- naive CD8+ T cells lacking CXCR3 (TNR3-). The clonotype was recovered from a human donor in good health. Some clones in this sample may be carry-over from other donors' samples. The CDR3 loop is CASSYPGHLYEQYF.